This TCR beta chain was captured by sequencing in a study of T cells after yellow fever vaccination. Study observations and caveats: Contamination of FACS-sorted repertoires by abundant clonotypes from the bulk population could occur. Subsequent to the booster, the majority of primary-vaccination clones reappeared (96% CD4, roughly 90% CD8). Although most clonotypes did not, a small share appeared in both CD4 and CD8 compartments.

As regards this clonotype: Its antigen is not identified.

Germline values: CDR1 SGHTA, CDR2 FQGNSA. V shed 5 bases, J shed 10 bases, and the junction held 6 bases outside the gene matches. The CDR3 has 14 residues. UMIs and a universal primer site were added when TCR cDNA was made by 5'RACE template switching. TCRdb re-called the 5' RACE reads with MiXCR, one entry per CDR3 protein. Among 500,000 to 550,000 distinct CDR3 sequences listed, less than 25% were seen once. The chain joins TRBV7-2 to TRBJ1-6, with 9 positions matching TRBD1. The starting material was PBMCs, obtained approximately 20 days after the first yellow fever vaccination. The receptor was derived from a man between 18 and 35 years old who received the YFV17D yellow fever vaccine. CDR3 loop: CASSREGQGSPLHF. The CDR3 bases are TGTGCCAGCAGCCGGGAGGGACAGGGCTCACCCCTCCACTTT.